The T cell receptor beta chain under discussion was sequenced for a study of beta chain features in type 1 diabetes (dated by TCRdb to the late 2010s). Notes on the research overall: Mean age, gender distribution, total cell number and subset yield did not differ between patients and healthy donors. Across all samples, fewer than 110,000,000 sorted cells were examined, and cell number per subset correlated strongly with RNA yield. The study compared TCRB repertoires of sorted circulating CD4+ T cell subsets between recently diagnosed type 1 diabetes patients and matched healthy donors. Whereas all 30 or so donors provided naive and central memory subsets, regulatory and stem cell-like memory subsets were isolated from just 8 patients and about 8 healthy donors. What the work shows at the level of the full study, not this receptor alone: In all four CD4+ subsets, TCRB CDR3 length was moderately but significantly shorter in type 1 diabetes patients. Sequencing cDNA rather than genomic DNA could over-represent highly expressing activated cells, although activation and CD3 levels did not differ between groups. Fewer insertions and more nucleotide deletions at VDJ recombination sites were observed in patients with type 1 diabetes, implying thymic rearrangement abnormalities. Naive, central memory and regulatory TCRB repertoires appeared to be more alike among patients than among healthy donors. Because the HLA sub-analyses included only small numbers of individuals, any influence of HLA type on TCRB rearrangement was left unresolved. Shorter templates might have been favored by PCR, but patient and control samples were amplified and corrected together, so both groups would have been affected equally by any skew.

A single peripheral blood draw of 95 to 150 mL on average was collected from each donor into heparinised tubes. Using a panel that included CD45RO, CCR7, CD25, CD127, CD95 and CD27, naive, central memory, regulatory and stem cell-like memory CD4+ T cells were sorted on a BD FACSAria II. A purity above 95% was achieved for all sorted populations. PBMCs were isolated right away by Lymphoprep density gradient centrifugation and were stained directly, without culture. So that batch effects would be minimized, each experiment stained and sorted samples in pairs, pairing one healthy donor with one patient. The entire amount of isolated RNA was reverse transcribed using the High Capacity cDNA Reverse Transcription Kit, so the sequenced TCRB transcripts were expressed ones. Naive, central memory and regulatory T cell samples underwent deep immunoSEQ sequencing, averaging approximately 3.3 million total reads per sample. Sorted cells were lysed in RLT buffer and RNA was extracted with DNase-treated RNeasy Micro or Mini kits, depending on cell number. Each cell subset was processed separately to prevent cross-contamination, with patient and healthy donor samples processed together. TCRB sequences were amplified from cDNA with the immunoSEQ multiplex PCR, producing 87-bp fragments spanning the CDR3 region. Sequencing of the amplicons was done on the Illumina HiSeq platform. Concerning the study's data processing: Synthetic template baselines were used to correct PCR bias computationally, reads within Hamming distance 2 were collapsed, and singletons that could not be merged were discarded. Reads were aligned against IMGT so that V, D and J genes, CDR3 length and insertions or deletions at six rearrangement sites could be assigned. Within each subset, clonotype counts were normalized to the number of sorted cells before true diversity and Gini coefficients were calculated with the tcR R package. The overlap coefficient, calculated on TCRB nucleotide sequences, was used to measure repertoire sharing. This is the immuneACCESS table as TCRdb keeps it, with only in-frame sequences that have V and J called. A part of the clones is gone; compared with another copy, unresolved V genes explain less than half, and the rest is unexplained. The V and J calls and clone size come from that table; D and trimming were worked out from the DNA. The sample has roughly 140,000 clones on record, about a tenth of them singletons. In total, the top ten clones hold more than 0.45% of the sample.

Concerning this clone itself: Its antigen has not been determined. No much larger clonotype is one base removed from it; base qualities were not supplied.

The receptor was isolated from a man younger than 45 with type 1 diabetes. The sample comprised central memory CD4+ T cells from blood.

The CDR3 corresponds to CASKKRDYGEQYF. Here is the DNA: TGTGCCAGCAAAAAGCGGGACTACGGCGAGCAGTACTTC. The chain is encoded by TRBV6-6 joined to TRBJ2-7; TRBD2 lines up with 7 middle nucleotides. There are 13 amino acids in the CDR3, from cysteine to phenylalanine inclusive. Of the read, only the CDR3 DNA is kept; its 39 bases are in frame from base 1. The germline V gene (reference sequence) sets CDR1 to MNHNY and CDR2 to SVGAGI. The junction shows trimming of 7 bases on V and 6 bases on J, and the gene matches do not reach 9 bases of it.